These T cell receptor beta chains were read from a single sample in a study of identical twins. TCRdb passed the 5' RACE reads through MiXCR, listing each CDR3 protein once. Of hundreds of thousands of distinct CDR3 sequences detected, roughly 20% appear once; the ten largest clones hold about an eighth. Separately, the same data were catalogued under a study of T cells expressing NK-cell markers.

Source material: PBMCs. These TCRs come from a woman aged 18-29 years in good health. The conserved cysteine and the conserved F or W are not part of the CDR3 here. The D gene is left open where the match is weak.

V	D	J	CDR3
TRBV30	TRBD1	TRBJ1-1	AWGTVTEAF
TRBV30	-	TRBJ2-7	AWSRGRINEQY
TRBV12-3/TRBV12-4	TRBD1	TRBJ2-2	ASVGTANTGELF
TRBV20-1	TRBD1	TRBJ2-3	SAGQSTDTQY
TRBV20-1	-	TRBJ2-3	SARVGLDPQY
TRBV5-1	-	TRBJ2-5	ASSPTRVAEETQY
TRBV7-9	TRBD2	TRBJ2-2	ASSSGLAGRELF
TRBV12-5	-	TRBJ1-1	ASGLVLGTLGDTEAF
TRBV11-2	TRBD2	TRBJ2-1	ASSLEVPSGSSYNEQF
TRBV20-1	-	TRBJ2-3	SASSLLGHDTQY
TRBV18	-	TRBJ2-3	ASSYGQTTDTQY
TRBV5-1	TRBD1	TRBJ1-2	ASSLDRDYGYT
TRBV5-6	-	TRBJ1-2	ASSLFRGPIGYT
TRBV6-5	-	TRBJ2-3	ASSYGSGSSTDTQY
TRBV7-9	TRBD1	TRBJ1-4	ASSRPDRVMGKLF
TRBV19	-	TRBJ2-2	ASSPRQLTGELF
TRBV7-9	-	TRBJ2-5	ASLSTGETQY
TRBV12-3/TRBV12-4	TRBD1	TRBJ2-1	ASSNRGIGNEQF
TRBV6-1	TRBD1	TRBJ2-2	ASNFPGQGIRTGELF
TRBV20-1	-	TRBJ2-7	SARVRGHEQY
TRBV20-1	-	TRBJ2-7	SAIQNYEQY
TRBV20-1	-	TRBJ2-2	SAARTLNTGELF
TRBV25-1	TRBD1	TRBJ2-3	ASSGTVNLVGGGTDTQY
TRBV7-9	-	TRBJ1-1	ASRAGVNTEAF
TRBV10-2	-	TRBJ2-7	ASSDGDIPPYEQY
TRBV5-5	TRBD1	TRBJ2-7	ASSVDRDGEQY
TRBV10-3	-	TRBJ1-1	AISALNTEAF
TRBV12-3/TRBV12-4	TRBD2	TRBJ2-1	ASSFGTNYNEQF
TRBV4-1	-	TRBJ2-1	ASSQGQEDNEQF
TRBV7-9	-	TRBJ2-7	ASSPRHYEQY
TRBV20-1	TRBD1	TRBJ2-7	SARGRTGSYEQY
TRBV7-2	-	TRBJ1-1	ASSPEQGRLAF
TRBV3-1	-	TRBJ2-7	ASSQMTGSYEQY
TRBV7-9	-	TRBJ2-3	ASSLAEGIASTDTQY
TRBV9	-	TRBJ2-5	ASQRGPGETQY
TRBV10-3	-	TRBJ2-2	ALRGENTGELF
TRBV25-1	TRBD2	TRBJ2-7	ASSEMGTSGPYEQY
TRBV9	TRBD2	TRBJ2-2	ASSVGREAYTGELF
TRBV2	-	TRBJ2-6	ASTADSGANVLT
TRBV20-1	-	TRBJ2-4	SAMLAKNIQY
TRBV18	TRBD1	TRBJ2-7	ASSRGQGTAYEQY
TRBV6-1	-	TRBJ1-4	ASGPGRTNEKLF
TRBV20-1	-	TRBJ1-1	SAAGRSRNTEAF
TRBV4-3	-	TRBJ1-2	ASSQDPDDYGYT
TRBV6-5	TRBD2	TRBJ2-3	ASSYEPSGRTDTQY
TRBV5-1	TRBD2	TRBJ2-1	ASSLGLAGVPSVDEQF
TRBV30	-	TRBJ1-4	AWSWSRIEKLF
TRBV20-1	TRBD2	TRBJ2-7	SATKLAGGPRIFYEQY
TRBV20-1	-	TRBJ1-5	SAGGRYSNQPQH
TRBV7-9	-	TRBJ2-7	ASSFYSGSEQY
TRBV7-2	TRBD2	TRBJ2-7	ASSGGWGTSIYEQY